This TCR beta chain comes out of a study of T cell responses to AZD1222 COVID-19 vaccine. Whole-study context: Second doses at about 4 or about 12 weeks were pooled.

Study-wide findings and caveats: Baseline seropositivity occurred in only a handful of AZD1222 recipients. Repertoire sampling happened only post peak T cell response.

Measured with immunoSEQ multiplex PCR; TCRdb has only the in-frame clones, and not every one. The sample records 110,000 to 150,000 clones, 90% being singletons. A note on this clone: Its antigen is unknown.

Trimming stripped 4 bases from V and 5 bases from J, with 5 bases between. The CDR3 loop spans 12 amino acids. The germline CDR1 and CDR2 sequences are LGHDT and YNNKEL (reference sequence). The clonotype was recovered from an adult in good health. The specimen was peripheral blood, collected on day 0 of AZD1222 vaccination. The V and J genes are TRBV3-1 (or the pseudogene TRBV3-2) and TRBJ2-2; D uncertain. The CDR3 loop is CASSLGTGELFF. In nucleotides, the CDR3 is TGTGCCAGCAGCCTAGGAACCGGGGAGCTGTTTTTT.